This T cell receptor (beta chain) emerged from a study of CD8 T cells in ankylosing spondylitis (dated by TCRdb to about 2017). Context from the whole study: The study profiled T cell receptor beta repertoires in healthy donors and ankylosing spondylitis patients to find disease-linked TCR variants. The full study cohort was made up of about two dozen ankylosing spondylitis patients and around 100 healthy donors. Peripheral blood samples were taken, and synovial fluid was additionally collected from ankylosing spondylitis patients. General findings and caveats noted by the study authors: Some of the motif variants had been reported before in the synovial fluid and blood of reactive arthritis patients, a finding that suggests common disease-initiation mechanisms. The disease-linked clones had a CD8+ phenotype and were found at relatively low frequencies in peripheral blood. A TCR beta motif made up of eight or nine highly homologous amino acid variants appeared to be characteristic of blood from ankylosing spondylitis patients. The disease-linked clones were reported as significantly enriched in matched synovial fluid samples from ankylosing spondylitis patients.

Ten or more counts support this clonotype. Its antigen is unknown. No qualities accompany the bases; no much larger clone lies one base away. The reads were generated on an Illumina HiSeq 2500. Quantitative 5'-RACE with molecular barcodes was used to prepare TCR beta libraries. As for the original processing: A new computational method based on a probabilistic model of VDJ rearrangement was used to identify disease-linked TCR variants. Clones were called with MiXCR by TCRdb after fastp trimmed the public reads at Q25, and only in-frame beta chains were retained. Rows are combined by CDR3 protein, so each entry shows the most common genes and DNA. TCRdb, not the original authors, processed these V and J calls. Counted in this sample were more than 300,000 distinct CDR3 sequences; around 7.6% of them appeared once. The leading ten clones occupy about 14% of the sample. Sequencing was carried out using blood, either unsorted or a sorted T cell fraction (not recorded which). This clonotype was sampled from a male donor with ankylosing spondylitis.

The nucleotide sequence is given as TGTGCCAGCAGCCCCGGTGGACCCCTAACCTACGAGCAGTACTTC. This yields the protein CASSPGGPLTYEQYF. The rearranged segments are TRBV7-2 and TRBJ2-7; the D gene assignment is ambiguous. The cysteine opens and the phenylalanine closes a CDR3 of 15 amino acids. Just CDR3 DNA is preserved here, 45 bases in frame from base 1. Trimming takes 5 bases from V and 2 bases from J, and the germline ends sit 16 bases apart. CDR1 and CDR2 were assigned from the germline V gene as SGHTA and FQGNSA.